This T cell receptor beta chain stems from a study of T-cell reconstitution after alpha-beta-depleted transplantation in children. Unique molecular identifiers were built into the TCRbeta library. TCRdb itself ran the PCR reads through MiXCR, one entry per CDR3 protein. The table records some 390,000 distinct CDR3 sequences, roughly 22% of them present only once. The V end was cut by 7 bases, the J end by 7 bases, with 8 bases between. This CDR3 contains 12 residues. This clonotype was detected ten times or more. This clonotype was obtained from a human donor who donated a stem cell graft to a child with acute myeloid leukemia. This chain links TRBV12-3 or TRBV12-4 with TRBJ1-6, with D hard to call. The sequenced sample was PBMCs from the stem cell graft donor, obtained from the stem cell graft. The CDR3 DNA follows: TGTGCCAGCACATCAGAGAATTCACCCCTCCACTTT. It codes for CASTSENSPLHF.